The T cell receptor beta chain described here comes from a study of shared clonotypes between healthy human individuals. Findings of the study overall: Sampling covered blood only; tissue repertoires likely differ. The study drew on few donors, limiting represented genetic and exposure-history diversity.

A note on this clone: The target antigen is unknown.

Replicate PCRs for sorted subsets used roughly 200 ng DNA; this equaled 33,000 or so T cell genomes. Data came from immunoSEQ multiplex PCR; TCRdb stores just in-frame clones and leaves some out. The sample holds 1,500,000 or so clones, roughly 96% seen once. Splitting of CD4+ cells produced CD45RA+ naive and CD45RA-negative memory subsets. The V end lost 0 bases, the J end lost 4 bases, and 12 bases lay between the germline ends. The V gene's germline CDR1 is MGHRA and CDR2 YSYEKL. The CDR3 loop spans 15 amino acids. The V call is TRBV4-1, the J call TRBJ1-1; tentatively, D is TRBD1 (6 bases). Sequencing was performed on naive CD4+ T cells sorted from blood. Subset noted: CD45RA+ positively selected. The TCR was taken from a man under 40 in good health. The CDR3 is CASSQEGAGATEAFF. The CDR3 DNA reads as TGCGCCAGCAGCCAAGAAGGGGCAGGGGCCACTGAAGCTTTCTTT.